This T cell receptor (beta chain) appears in the sequencing data of a study of blood T cell repertoires in COVID-19. Seattle-derived patients entered the study during active infection and were followed longitudinally. Original analysis: The authors estimated nucleated cell counts from reference gene primer amplification. Clones were sequenced by immunoSEQ multiplex PCR, and TCRdb holds only the in-frame ones, with some missing. The V and J calls and clone size were taken over from that table, and D and trimming were inferred from the DNA. Of 140,000 or so clones listed, 70% to 80% were seen once; the top ten hold less than 5%. V trimming: 6 bases; J trimming: 2 bases; junction bases outside the gene matches: 8. The germline gives CDR1 SNHLY, CDR2 FYNNEI. There are 15 residues in the CDR3.

The chain combines TRBV2 with TRBJ2-5; the match to TRBD2 covers 8 bases. This sequence originates from a woman in her 70s with COVID-19, enrolled during active disease. The sequencing sample was made of peripheral blood. The CDR3 loop is CASSREGRGQETQYF. CDR3 DNA: TGTGCCAGCAGCCGGGAGGGGAGGGGGCAAGAGACCCAGTACTTC.